The 17 T cell receptor beta chains given below trace back to one sample, sequenced in a study of blood T cell repertoires in COVID-19. The repertoire was sequenced with immunoSEQ multiplex PCR; TCRdb's copy has only in-frame clones and lacks some. The profile shows 13,000 to 15,000 clones, 84% of them singletons. Material: peripheral blood. These receptor sequences come from a man between 45 and 60 years old with active COVID-19.

The J gene is TRBJ1-3, the V gene TRBV7-6, with 10 nucleotides matching TRBD1. The CDR3 spans 20 residues. The V gene end was trimmed by 1 base and the J gene end by 4 bases; junction bases not matched to a gene: 16. The germline V gene encodes CDR1 SGHVS and CDR2 FNYEAQ. CDR3 amino acids: CASSLVRQGAEVLGGNTIYF. The CDR3 DNA reads as TGTGCCAGCAGCTTAGTGCGACAGGGGGCTGAAGTACTGGGAGGAAACACCATATATTTT.

This chain joins TRBV11-2 and TRBJ2-5; 12 nucleotides line up with TRBD2. V lost 1 base, J lost 2 bases, and 8 bases stayed unmatched. The CDR3 is 18 residues long. Germline CDR1 is SGHAT and CDR2 is FQNNGV. The CDR3 region has the DNA TGTGCCAGCAGCTTAGTCTCGACTAGCGGGAGTCGGCAAGAGACCCAGTACTTC. This sequence encodes CASSLVSTSGSRQETQYF.

V usage is TRBV28 and J usage is TRBJ2-7; D possibly corresponds to TRBD1 (6 bases). This CDR3 region has 14 residues. The germline V gene has CDR1 MDHEN and CDR2 SYDVKM. V lost 7 bases and J 2 bases, leaving 15 bases between the germline ends. DNA of the CDR3: TGTGCCAGCAACCCGGGACACCGGACCTACGAGCAGTACTTC. The encoded protein is CASNPGHRTYEQYF.

Only one count was recorded for this clone. V and J are TRBV24-1 and TRBJ2-2, with D possibly matching TRBD2 (5 bases). The CDR3 covers 15 residues. Germline V gene sequence: CDR1 KGHDR, CDR2 SFDVKD. V was cut by 3 bases and J by 5 bases, with 12 bases left in between. CDR3: CATSDEGEETGELFF. In nucleotides, the CDR3 is TGTGCCACCAGTGATGAGGGTGAGGAGACCGGGGAGCTGTTTTTT.

This chain uses TRBV4-1 with TRBJ1-5, with 9 bases matching TRBD1. This CDR3 comprises 16 residues. Germline assignment: CDR1 MGHRA and CDR2 YSYEKL. The V and J ends lost 0 bases and 4 bases, in that order; junction bases with no gene match: 4. This chain's CDR3 is CASSQDLGTGNQPQHF. The CDR3 DNA is TGCGCCAGCAGCCAAGATCTGGGGACAGGGAATCAGCCCCAGCATTTT.

The chain combines TRBV5-4 with TRBJ2-5; no clear D gene. Looked up from germline, CDR1 is SGHNT and CDR2 is YYREEE (reference sequence). This CDR3 contains 13 residues. V lost 4 bases to trimming and J lost 2 bases, with 9 bases between them. The CDR3, as DNA: TGTGCCAGCAGCCCGCCGACTCAAGAGACCCAGTACTTC. As protein: CASSPPTQETQYF.

The J gene is TRBJ1-5, the V gene TRBV27, with 8 bases that match TRBD1. The length of the CDR3 is 15 residues. Germline CDR1 reads MNHEY; CDR2 reads SMNVEV (reference sequence). The V segment lost 2 bases and the J segment 7 bases; nucleotides outside the gene matches: 7. This CDR3 reads CASSLIGQGNQPQHF. The CDR3 nucleotides read TGTGCCAGCAGTTTAATAGGACAGGGTAACCAGCCCCAGCATTTT.

This rearrangement joins TRBV6-5 to TRBJ2-7, with D possibly being TRBD2 (7 bases). This CDR3 contains 14 residues. Deletions cut 2 bases from V and 4 bases from J, with 12 bases between. Germline V gene sequence: CDR1 MNHEY, CDR2 SVGAGI. CDR3 in DNA: TGTGCCAGCAGTTACGAACAGGGAGGGTACGAGCAGTACTTC. Encoded protein: CASSYEQGGYEQYF.

The chain links TRBV5-1 to TRBJ2-7, with a weak D call TRBD1 (5 bases). Germline CDR1 SGHRS, CDR2 YFSETQ. The V and J ends lost 6 bases and 1 base respectively, with 14 bases between them. There are 14 residues in the CDR3. The CDR3 region is CASNQPRVSYEQYF. In DNA, the CDR3 is TGCGCCAGCAACCAACCCAGGGTGTCCTACGAGCAGTACTTC.

DNA of the CDR3: TGTGCCATCAGTGAGTTGGGAGGGGCAGATGAAGAGAACACTGAAGCTTTCTTT. Encoded protein: CAISELGGADEENTEAFF. V usage is TRBV10-3 and J usage is TRBJ1-1; a weak D match, TRBD1 (5 bases). The CDR3 is 18 residues long. Trimming removed 1 base at V and 1 base at J, with 19 bases between. Germline V gives CDR1 ENHRY, CDR2 SYGVKD.

This rearrangement joins TRBV6-9 to TRBJ1-2, with 7 bases that match TRBD1. Germline V gives CDR1 MNHGY, CDR2 SVAAGI. Unmatched junction bases numbered 6, after V lost 4 bases and J lost 4 bases. This CDR3 has 14 amino acids. The CDR3 region is CASSSTGRSYGYTF. The CDR3 DNA sequence: TGTGCCAGCAGTTCGACAGGGAGAAGCTATGGCTACACCTTC.

By sample fraction, this clone is medium-sized. The CDR3, as DNA: TGTGCCTGGGGACAGGGGAGCTCCTACGAGCAGTACTTC. Translated: CAWGQGSSYEQYF. The V gene is TRBV30, the J gene TRBJ2-7; 9 bases fit TRBD1. In germline, CDR1 is GTSNPN, CDR2 SVGIG (reference sequence). Losses at the gene ends were 5 bases for V and 0 bases for J; bases not matched to a gene: 2. CDR3 size: 13 residues.

This rearrangement joins TRBV2 to TRBJ2-7; D ambiguous. The CDR3 runs 16 residues. Germline CDR1 and CDR2: SNHLY and FYNNEI. V was clipped by 0 bases and J by 5 bases, with 17 bases between them. The CDR3 loop is CASSEAPGAMSNEQYF. The DNA for the CDR3 is TGTGCCAGCAGTGAAGCCCCAGGTGCCATGAGTAACGAGCAGTACTTC.

The rearrangement links TRBV5-5 to TRBJ2-3; TRBD1 is a possible D gene (6 bases). V was trimmed by 4 bases and J by 5 bases, leaving 20 bases between them. Looked up from germline, CDR1 is SGHKS and CDR2 is YYEKEE (reference sequence). The CDR3 covers 16 residues. In DNA form, the CDR3 reads TGTGCCAGCAGCGTTTCCGGGACAACCGGGAAAGATACGCAGTATTTT. Translation: CASSVSGTTGKDTQYF. The whole variable domain, remainder taken from reference TRBV5-5 and TRBJ2-3, is DAGVTQSPTHLIKTRGQQVTLRCSPISGHKSVSWYQQVLGQGPQFIFQYYEKEERGRGNFPDRFSARQFPNYSSELNVNALLLGDSALYLCASSVSGTTGKDTQYFGPGTRLTVL.

In DNA, the CDR3 is TGCAGCGTTGAAGACCCGGGACAGGGGCCCCCTTACGAGCAGTACTTC. Its protein product is CSVEDPGQGPPYEQYF. This rearrangement joins TRBV29-1 to TRBJ2-7, with 10 nucleotides matching TRBD1. CDR3 length equals 16 residues. Germline trimming cut 0 bases from V and 4 bases from J; bases unmatched to any gene: 9. Germline V gives CDR1 SQVTM, CDR2 ANQGSEA.

CDR3 nucleotide sequence: TGCGCCAGCAGCCCTAAACCGGGACTAGCGTCCCCAGATACGCAGTATTTT. Residues: CASSPKPGLASPDTQYF. The chain combines TRBV4-1 with TRBJ2-3; 10 nucleotides line up with TRBD2. J was trimmed by 4 bases and V by 4 bases; bases with no gene match: 11. The germline V gene encodes CDR1 MGHRA and CDR2 YSYEKL. This CDR3 spans 17 amino acids.

J is TRBJ1-6 and V is TRBV6-1; a weak D match, TRBD1 (6 bases). The V end lost 0 bases, the J end lost 10 bases, and 19 bases lay between the germline ends. Germline values: CDR1 MNHNS, CDR2 SASEGT. The CDR3 runs 17 residues. For the CDR3, the DNA is TGTGCCAGCAGTGAAGCTCGGACAGTGCTGGAATTGTCACCCCTCCACTTT. As protein: CASSEARTVLELSPLHF.